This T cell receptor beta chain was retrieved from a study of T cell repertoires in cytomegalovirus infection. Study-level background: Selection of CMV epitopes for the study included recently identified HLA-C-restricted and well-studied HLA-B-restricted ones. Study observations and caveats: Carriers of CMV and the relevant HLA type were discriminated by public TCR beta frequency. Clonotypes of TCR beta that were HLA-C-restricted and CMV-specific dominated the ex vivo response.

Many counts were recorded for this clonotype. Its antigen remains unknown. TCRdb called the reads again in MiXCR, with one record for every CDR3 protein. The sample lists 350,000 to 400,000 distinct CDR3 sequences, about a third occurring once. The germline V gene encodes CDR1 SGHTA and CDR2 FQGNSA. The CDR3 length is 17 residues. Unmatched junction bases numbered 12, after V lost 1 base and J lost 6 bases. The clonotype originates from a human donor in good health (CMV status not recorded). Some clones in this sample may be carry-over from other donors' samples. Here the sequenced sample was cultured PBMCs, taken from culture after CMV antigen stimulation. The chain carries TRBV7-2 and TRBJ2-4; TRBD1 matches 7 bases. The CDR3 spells CASSLVVDRTGSNIQYF. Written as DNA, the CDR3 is TGTGCCAGCAGCTTAGTGGTTGATAGGACAGGATCAAACATTCAGTACTTC.